This T cell receptor (beta chain) was obtained from a study of cytomegalovirus exposure and HLA in healthy donors. Study-wide results and caveats: According to the study, roughly 160 TCR beta chains were cytomegalovirus-associated. Most TCR beta V segments were productive about 87% or about 30% of the time in an earlier analysis.

Healthy individuals who donated bone marrow served as the donors. The donors, nominally healthy at sampling, likely had unrecorded immune exposures. Remarks on this clone: Its target is not known.

The PCR made use of 60 Vbeta and 13 Jbeta primers. Sequencing was performed with immunoSEQ multiplex PCR; in TCRdb, only in-frame clones are kept and a portion is missing. The sample table sets out some 120,000 clones. This TCR was sampled from a woman aged 55-69 years in good health and CMV-seronegative. Sequencing was done on a sample of PBMCs.

The CDR3 nucleotides read TGTGCCAGCAGCCAAGTGGGCCCGGGACAGGGAGTTAGCGAGCAGTACTTC. It translates to CASSQVGPGQGVSEQYF. The V call is TRBV4-2, the J call TRBJ2-7, with 9 bases fitting TRBD1. The CDR3 contains 17 residues. The germline V gene encodes CDR1 LGHNA and CDR2 YNFKEQ. V shed 1 base and J 6 bases; nucleotides not matched to a gene: 13.